This entry features one T cell receptor (beta chain) sequence. The source of the sample is a study of blood T cell repertoires in COVID-19. Study overall: Donors in the United States, Italy and Spain gave samples during acute or convalescent COVID-19. The analysed material was cDNA or gDNA that came from T cells, B-cell-depleted T cells, or PBMCs.

Original methodology: From reference gene primer amplification, estimates of nucleated cell counts were derived. The table came from immunoSEQ multiplex PCR; TCRdb's copy has only in-frame clones and leaves some out. That table gives V, J and clone size, and the DNA gave D and trimming. The sample lists about 230,000 clones, approximately 81% occurring once. Germline CDR1 and CDR2: SGHRS and YFSETQ. Trimming shortened V by 4 bases and J by 3 bases, and 16 bases separated the two germline ends. CDR3 length: 16 residues. The source is a man aged 35 to 55 with acute or convalescent COVID-19. Sequencing was carried out using peripheral blood. This chain uses TRBV5-1 with TRBJ1-4, with D possibly matching TRBD1 (6 bases). CDR3 loop: CASSPLLQGSNEKLFF. As DNA, the CDR3 is TGCGCCAGCAGCCCCCTATTACAGGGATCTAATGAAAAACTGTTTTTT.